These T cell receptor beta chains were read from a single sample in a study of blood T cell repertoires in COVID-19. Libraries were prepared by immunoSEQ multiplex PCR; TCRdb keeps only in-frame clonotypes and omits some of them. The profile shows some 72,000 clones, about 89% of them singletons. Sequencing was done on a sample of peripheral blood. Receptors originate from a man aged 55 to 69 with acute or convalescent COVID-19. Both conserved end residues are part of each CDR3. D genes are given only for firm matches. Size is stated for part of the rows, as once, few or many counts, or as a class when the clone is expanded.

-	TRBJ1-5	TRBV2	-	TGTGCCAGCAGCTTGGGGGCTCTCGGTGGTCAGCCCCAGCATTTT	CASSLGALGGQPQHF
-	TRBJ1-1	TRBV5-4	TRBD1	TGTGCCAGCAGCTCTCCGATAGGGGGCGGTACTGAAGCTTTCTTT	CASSSPIGGGTEAFF
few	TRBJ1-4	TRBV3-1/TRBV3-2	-	TGTGCCAGCAGCCAGGCACGAACTAATGAAAAACTGTTTTTT	CASSQARTNEKLFF
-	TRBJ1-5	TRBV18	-	TGTGCCAGCTCACGGGGAGCGGGCAATCAGCCCCAGCATTTT	CASSRGAGNQPQHF
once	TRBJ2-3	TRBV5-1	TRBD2	TGCGCCAGCAGCATTCTAGCGGGGGGCACAGATACGCAGTATTTT	CASSILAGGTDTQYF
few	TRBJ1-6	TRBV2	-	TGTGCCAGCGGGGAAAACAGGAATTCACCCCTCCACTTT	CASGENRNSPLHF
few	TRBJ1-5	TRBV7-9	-	TGTGCCAGCAGCTTAAATGAGGGCAATCAGCCCCAGCATTTT	CASSLNEGNQPQHF
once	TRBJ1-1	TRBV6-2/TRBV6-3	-	TGTGCCAGCAGTATGGATCAGGTGAACACTGAAGCTTTCTTT	CASSMDQVNTEAFF
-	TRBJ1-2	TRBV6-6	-	TGTGCCACCTTGGGAGCAGCTCCTTACCGCTACACCTTC	CATLGAAPYRYTF
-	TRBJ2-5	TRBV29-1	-	TGCAGCGTTGATGAACGGGAGACCCAGTACTTC	CSVDERETQYF
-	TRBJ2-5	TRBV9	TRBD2	TGTGCCAGCAGCGCCCCGGCGGGAGGGTTGGTGACCCAGTACTTC	CASSAPAGGLVTQYF
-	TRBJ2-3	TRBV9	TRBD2	TGTGCCAGCAGCAGAACTAGCGGGGGGTCGAGCACAGATACGCAGTATTTT	CASSRTSGGSSTDTQYF
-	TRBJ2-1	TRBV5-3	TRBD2	TGTGCCAGAAGCTTGGCGGGTCGGGAGGGCCACAATGAGCAGTTCTTC	CARSLAGREGHNEQFF
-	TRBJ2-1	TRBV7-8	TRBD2	TGTGCCAGCAGCATACCGATAGCGGGAGCTGCTAATGAGCAGTTCTTC	CASSIPIAGAANEQFF
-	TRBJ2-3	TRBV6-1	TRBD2	TGTGCCAGCAGTGAAGTTGGACTAGCGGGAGATCATCGCGATACGCAGTATTTT	CASSEVGLAGDHRDTQYF
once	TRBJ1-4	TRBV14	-	TGTGCCAGCAGCCGAATTACGGCAACTAATGAAAAACTGTTTTTT	CASSRITATNEKLFF
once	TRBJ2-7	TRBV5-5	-	TGTGCCAGCAGCTTGGACGGGACCTACGAGCAGTACTTC	CASSLDGTYEQYF
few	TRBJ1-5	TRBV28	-	TGTGCCAGCACCCAAACAGTAAGCAATCAGCCCCAGCATTTT	CASTQTVSNQPQHF
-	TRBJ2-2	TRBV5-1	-	TGCGCCAGCAGCTTGGATGGCTCATTCACCGGGGAGCTGTTTTTT	CASSLDGSFTGELFF
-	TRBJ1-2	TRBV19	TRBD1	TGTGCCAGTAGTATGAGGGACAGGGATGATGGCTACACCTTC	CASSMRDRDDGYTF
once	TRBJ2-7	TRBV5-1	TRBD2	TGCGCCAGCAGCTTGGAACCGGGAGGGGTCTACGAGCAGTACTTC	CASSLEPGGVYEQYF
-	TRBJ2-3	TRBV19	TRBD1	TGTGCCAGTAGGCTCGGCGACAGGGTCACAGATACGCAGTATTTT	CASRLGDRVTDTQYF
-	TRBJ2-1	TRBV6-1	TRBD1	TGTGCCAGCAGTGAAGCGGGACAGGGCTACAATGAGCAGTTCTTC	CASSEAGQGYNEQFF
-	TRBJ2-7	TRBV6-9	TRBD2	TGTGCCAGCAGTTCGGGAGGCTCTAACGACAACGAGCAGTACTTC	CASSSGGSNDNEQYF
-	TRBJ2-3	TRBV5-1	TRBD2	TGCGCCAGCAGCCCAAGACTAGCGGGATGGGGAGATACGCAGTATTTT	CASSPRLAGWGDTQYF
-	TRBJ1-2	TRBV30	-	TGTGCCTGGGGACAAAGCCTTGGCTACACCTTC	CAWGQSLGYTF
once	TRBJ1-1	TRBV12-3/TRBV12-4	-	TGTGCCAGCAGTCCGGGAGAAGGAACTGAAGCTTTCTTT	CASSPGEGTEAFF
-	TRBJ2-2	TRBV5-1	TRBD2	TGCGCCAGCAGCTTGAATAGCGGGGTAAACACCGGGGAGCTGTTTTTT	CASSLNSGVNTGELFF
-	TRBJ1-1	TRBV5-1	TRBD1	TGCGCCAGCAGTTCACCCGGGACAGCTAAAACTAACACTGAAGCTTTCTTT	CASSSPGTAKTNTEAFF
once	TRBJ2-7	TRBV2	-	TGTGCCAGCAGCCGCGACGGGGAAGCGGGTGGCTACGAGCAGTACTTC	CASSRDGEAGGYEQYF
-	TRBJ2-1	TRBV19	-	TGTGCCAGTAGTTTCCCCGGGACTGGAGCGTTCTTC	CASSFPGTGAFF
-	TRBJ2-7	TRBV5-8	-	TGTGCCAGCAGCTTCAACTACGAGCAGTACTTC	CASSFNYEQYF
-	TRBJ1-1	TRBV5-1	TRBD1	TGCGCCAGCAGCCAGGGACAGTCGAACACTGAAGCTTTCTTT	CASSQGQSNTEAFF